This T cell receptor (beta chain) comes out of a study of blood T cell repertoires in COVID-19. Measured with immunoSEQ multiplex PCR; TCRdb has only the in-frame clones, and not every one. The repertoire holds some 80,000 clones, with around 90% as singletons. V lost 3 bases, J lost 8 bases, and 23 bases lay in between. The CDR3 contains 18 residues. Germline V CDR1 and CDR2: LNHDA, SQIVND (reference sequence). The genes are TRBV19 and TRBJ1-6; perhaps TRBD1 as D (6 bases). The TCR was taken from a human donor in a cohort sampled during active COVID-19. Sample: peripheral blood. The CDR3: CASSIRGRSIPGDSPLHF. As DNA, the CDR3 is TGTGCCAGTAGTATCAGGGGACGGTCCATTCCTGGGGATTCACCCCTCCACTTT.